This T cell receptor beta chain was recovered during a study of blood T cell repertoires in COVID-19. This CDR3 has 16 residues. The junction had 3 bases not matched to a gene; V was cut back by 0 bases and J by 2 bases. Germline V gene data show CDR1 as SGHRS and CDR2 as YFSETQ. The data were produced by immunoSEQ multiplex PCR, yet TCRdb's version contains in-frame clones alone and is incomplete. The sample records 100,000 to 150,000 clones, less than 90% being singletons. The sequence was collected from an elderly man with active or convalescent COVID-19. V and J are TRBV5-1 and TRBJ2-3; 10 bases line up with TRBD1. The source material was peripheral blood. CDR3 nucleotides: TGCGCCAGCAGCTTGGTTGGGACAGGGGACACAGATACGCAGTATTTT. This gives the protein CASSLVGTGDTDTQYF.